This T cell receptor (beta chain) was sequenced for a study of OX40 agonist ivuxolimab in advanced cancers. Study information: Earlier anti-PD-1, anti-PD-L1 or anti-CTLA-4 therapy was permitted; over 35% had received some.

The germline V gene encodes CDR1 LNHDA and CDR2 SQIVND (reference sequence). CDR3 length equals 13 residues. After removal of 11 bases from V and 3 bases from J, the junction contained 4 bases not matched to a gene. At cycle 4 day 1, cycle 7 day 1, and baseline, blood was sampled. Profiling relied on immunoSEQ multiplex PCR, and the TCRdb table lists in-frame clones only, not all of them. This table holds about 19,000 clones, under 85% found once. The sequence was obtained from an adult with an advanced solid tumor such as melanoma, head and neck, liver or kidney cancer. The sequenced sample was CD4+ or CD8+ T cells sorted from blood, obtained in a trial of the OX40 agonist ivuxolimab. V and J are TRBV19 and TRBJ2-1; 10 bases are a match to TRBD2. The CDR3 here is CACKRGGYNEQFF. CDR3 sequence (DNA): TGTGCCTGCAAGCGGGGGGGCTACAATGAGCAGTTCTTC.